The T cell receptor beta chain under discussion was sequenced for a study of beta chain features in type 1 diabetes. Findings of the study overall: These data did not resolve whether HLA type affects TCRB rearrangement. Fewer insertions but more deletions were seen at VDJ junctions in type 1 diabetes patients. Moderate yet significant TCRB CDR3 shortening was seen in Type 1 diabetes patients in all four CD4+ subsets.

The CDR3 is 16 amino acids. J gave up 5 bases and V 4 bases, and 11 bases lay outside the gene matches. CDR1 and CDR2 from the germline V gene are SGHRS and YFSETQ. TCRB transcripts that were expressed got sequenced, as all of the isolated RNA had been reverse transcribed. The method was immunoSEQ multiplex PCR; TCRdb's version includes in-frame clones alone and lacks a portion of them. This table holds 500,000 to 650,000 clones, around 12% found once. Only one heparinised blood draw was taken per donor, and its volume averaged approximately 0.11 L. Comment on this clone: Its antigen is unknown.

The sequence derives from a man in his thirties or forties with type 1 diabetes. The chain couples TRBV5-1 to TRBJ2-2; TRBD1 matches 7 bases. The specimen sequenced was naive CD4+ T cells from blood. DNA for the CDR3: TGCGCCAGCAGCCCCTCCGGGACAGCACCTACCGGGGAGCTGTTTTTT. The encoded protein is CASSPSGTAPTGELFF.